The 21 T cell receptor beta chains below come from one sample, sequenced in a study of T cell responses to AZD1222 COVID-19 vaccine. This table comes from immunoSEQ multiplex PCR, and its TCRdb copy is limited to in-frame clones, with some not included. The sample yields 42,000 or so clones, just over 85% seen once. The sequencing here drew on peripheral blood, taken 28 days after the second dose of the MenACWY control vaccine. The origin of the receptors is an adult who received the MenACWY meningococcal vaccine as a control.

V and J are TRBV10-1 and TRBJ1-1; D is perhaps TRBD1 (6 bases). This CDR3 contains 13 residues. Germline V gene lookup returns CDR1 WNHNN and CDR2 SYGVQD (reference sequence). Trimming took 3 bases from V and 6 from J, leaving 11 bases between them. The CDR3 DNA sequence: TGCGCCAGCAGTGAATACAGGGAGGCTGAAGCTTTCTTT. Encoded protein: CASSEYREAEAFF.

CDR3 in amino acids: CASSQGSGDRCTF. The CDR3, as DNA: TGTGCCAGCAGCCAAGGGTCGGGGGATCGTTGCACCTTC. The chain has TRBV14 and TRBJ1-2, with TRBD1 as a possible D gene (5 bases). Trimming left V 1 base short and J 13 bases short, with 16 bases between. Germline CDR1 and CDR2: SGHDN and FVKESK. The CDR3 extends over 13 amino acids.

The rearrangement uses TRBV27 and TRBJ2-5; 10 bases agree with TRBD2. Germline CDR1 MNHEY, CDR2 SMNVEV (reference sequence). The CDR3 spans 15 residues. After removal of 6 bases from V and 3 bases from J, the junction contained 7 bases not matched to a gene. CDR3 in DNA: TGTGCCAGCAGCGGACTAGCGGCTCAGGAAGAGACCCAGTACTTC. Its translation: CASSGLAAQEETQYF.

The V gene is TRBV6-5, the J gene TRBJ2-1; 7 bases align to TRBD1. The CDR3 extends over 14 amino acids. V lost 11 bases and J lost 7; bases outside the gene matches: 14. From germline, CDR1 is MNHEY and CDR2 SVGAGI. The CDR3 nucleotides read TGTGCCGGCCAGTCCGGACAGGTCCGGAATGAGCAGTTCTTC. It encodes CAGQSGQVRNEQFF.

The chain recombines TRBV6-5 with TRBJ2-7, with TRBD1 identical over 7 bases. Per germline, CDR1 MNHEY and CDR2 SVGAGI. Unmatched junction bases numbered 1, after V lost 0 bases and J lost 2 bases. The CDR3 sequence is 14 residues long. The CDR3 DNA sequence: TGTGCCAGCAGTTACTCCGGGACAGCCTACGAGCAGTACTTC. This translates into CASSYSGTAYEQYF.

V usage is TRBV6-2 or TRBV6-3 and J usage is TRBJ2-1; TRBD2 matches at 12 bases. With V trimmed by 2 bases and J by 1 base, 9 bases remained unmatched. The CDR3 sequence is 19 residues long. Germline V gene sequence: CDR1 MNHEY, CDR2 SVGEGT. The CDR3 loop is CASSYRLAGGMGSYNEQFF. In DNA, the CDR3 is TGTGCCAGCAGTTACAGGCTAGCGGGAGGGATGGGATCCTACAATGAGCAGTTCTTC.

J is TRBJ2-3 and V is TRBV7-6; D is perhaps TRBD2 (6 bases). Looked up from germline, CDR1 is SGHVS and CDR2 is FNYEAQ. There are 14 residues in the CDR3. V was pared by 3 bases and J by 2 bases, with 9 bases between. The CDR3 loop is CASSFGTVTDTQYF. CDR3 in DNA: TGTGCCAGCAGCTTTGGGACTGTCACAGATACGCAGTATTTT.

The chain has TRBV5-4 and TRBJ1-1; maybe TRBD1 (6 bases). V lost 2 bases, J lost 5 bases, and 22 bases lay in between. Germline V gene sequence: CDR1 SGHNT, CDR2 YYREEE (reference sequence). The CDR3 covers 17 residues. The CDR3 DNA reads as TGTGCCAGCAGCTTCACGGGGGACACCCATCCGATAACTGAAGCTTTCTTT. This sequence encodes CASSFTGDTHPITEAFF.

This clone was found a few times. This rearrangement joins TRBV11-3 to TRBJ1-1, with 8 bases matching TRBD1. The CDR3 has 13 residues. The germline CDR1 and CDR2 sequences are SGHNT and YENEEA. The trim removed 2 bases at V and 9 bases at J, leaving 5 bases unmatched. The CDR3 bases are TGTGCCAGCAGCTTATCCCGGACAGGGAAAGCTTTCTTT. Amino acid sequence: CASSLSRTGKAFF.

The chain combines TRBV28 with TRBJ2-7; weak D call: TRBD2 (6 bases). CDR1 MDHEN and CDR2 SYDVKM come from the germline V gene. V lost 9 bases and J lost 3, with 12 bases in between. The CDR3 covers 12 residues. As DNA, the CDR3 is TGTGCCAGTTCGGGCGGGAACTACGAGCAGTACTTC. This sequence encodes CASSGGNYEQYF.

The genes are TRBV11-2 and TRBJ1-1, with 9 bases that match TRBD1. This CDR3 is 15 amino acids long. CDR1 is SGHAT and CDR2 is FQNNGV in the germline V gene. Losses at the gene ends were 1 base for V and 5 bases for J; bases not matched to a gene: 5. The CDR3 coding sequence is TGTGCCAGCAGCTTAGCGACAGGGGGAAGGACTGAAGCTTTCTTT. Encoded protein: CASSLATGGRTEAFF.

The chain is built from TRBV5-1 and TRBJ1-2, with D unresolved. V lost 4 bases, J lost 4 bases, and 20 bases lay in between. The CDR3 is made up of 16 amino acids. Germline values: CDR1 SGHRS, CDR2 YFSETQ. The CDR3 region has the DNA TGCGCCAGCAGCCCCCGGTTGAGCGTGACGGCCTATGGCTACACCTTC. The encoded protein is CASSPRLSVTAYGYTF.

The rearrangement links TRBV3-1 (or the pseudogene TRBV3-2) to TRBJ1-1; D gene uncertain. Germline CDR1 reads LGHDT; CDR2 reads YNNKEL (reference sequence). The V gene lost 3 bases and the J gene lost 6 bases, with 11 bases spanning the gap. This CDR3 region has 13 residues. The CDR3 sequence is CASSHTPTPEAFF. CDR3 DNA sequence: TGTGCCAGCAGCCACACACCGACCCCTGAAGCTTTCTTT.

The chain couples TRBV6-5 to TRBJ1-1, with D hard to call. Trimming stripped 6 bases from V and 4 bases from J, with 9 bases between. This CDR3 region has 12 residues. The germline V gene encodes CDR1 MNHEY and CDR2 SVGAGI. The CDR3 DNA sequence: TGTGCCAGCAGCCAACAGTTCACTGAAGCTTTCTTT. It translates to CASSQQFTEAFF.

To note about this clone: A read error may account for a junction end that differs from germline. The CDR3: CASSTLRDRPVF. In DNA, the CDR3 is TGTGCCAGCAGTACACTCCGGGACCGACCGGTCTTC. The chain couples TRBV27 to TRBJ2-4; D assignment may be TRBD1 or TRBD2 (5 bases each). The CDR3 extends over 12 amino acids. From germline, CDR1 is MNHEY and CDR2 SMNVEV (reference sequence).

The chain combines TRBV24-1 with TRBJ2-3; TRBD2 matches at 11 bases. Losses at the gene ends were 2 bases for V and 0 bases for J; bases not matched to a gene: 6. The CDR3 extends over 18 amino acids. CDR1 is KGHDR, CDR2 SFDVKD, per germline. CDR3 residues: CATSDYGSGRASTDTQYF. DNA for the CDR3: TGTGCCACCAGTGATTATGGTAGCGGGAGGGCGAGCACAGATACGCAGTATTTT.

The chain links TRBV6-5 to TRBJ1-1; no definite D call. Trimming removed 7 bases at V and 1 base at J, with 10 bases between. The CDR3 is 13 residues long. CDR1 and CDR2 (germline): MNHEY, SVGAGI. CDR3 sequence: CASNQLGNTEAFF. CDR3 sequence (DNA): TGTGCCAGCAACCAGTTAGGGAACACTGAAGCTTTCTTT.

This chain joins TRBV12-3 or TRBV12-4 and TRBJ1-1; D gene unclear. The CDR3 length is 13 residues. V shed 3 bases and J shed 4 bases, with 9 bases lying between them. The CDR3 nucleotides are TGTGCCAGCAGTTTTGTGGGAGTCACTGAAGCTTTCTTT. Translating gives CASSFVGVTEAFF.

This clone has a handful of counts. This chain uses TRBV4-2 with TRBJ2-7; D not resolved. Germline CDR1 LGHNA, CDR2 YNFKEQ. The V end lost 0 bases, the J end lost 0 bases, and 9 bases lay between the germline ends. The CDR3 runs 15 residues. In DNA, the CDR3 is TGTGCCAGCAGCCAAGAGGCAGGAAGCTCCTACGAGCAGTACTTC. Its protein product is CASSQEAGSSYEQYF.

V is TRBV10-1 and J is TRBJ1-1, with 7 bases aligning to TRBD1. V lost 3 bases and J lost 5; bases outside the gene matches: 3. Germline CDR1 is WNHNN and CDR2 is SYGVQD (reference sequence). The CDR3 runs to 13 residues. The CDR3 DNA reads TGCGCCAGCAGTGAAGCAGGGGGGACTGAAGCTTTCTTT. Residues: CASSEAGGTEAFF.

Concerning this clone: Mismatch with germline at one junction end may stem from a read error. J is TRBJ2-1 and V is TRBV6-5; D is undetermined. The germline gives CDR1 MNHEY, CDR2 SVGAGI. The CDR3 is 11 amino acids. As DNA, the CDR3 is TGTGCCAGCAGCGCCAATAATGCGCAGTTCTTC. Translated, it gives CASSANNAQFF.